Below are 13 T cell receptor beta chains sequenced from a single sample in a study of blood T cell repertoires in COVID-19. TCRdb's copy holds only in-frame clones and misses some; the assay was immunoSEQ multiplex PCR. The repertoire consists of approximately 280,000 clones, with approximately 83% occurring once and the leading ten covering about 2.2%. Source material: peripheral blood. The source is a woman in her thirties who had recovered from COVID-19.

The V and J genes are TRBV30 and TRBJ1-1, with TRBD1 as a possible D gene (6 bases). V lost 3 bases, J lost 7 bases, and 18 bases lay in between. The CDR3 loop spans 14 amino acids. Germline V gives CDR1 GTSNPN, CDR2 SVGIG (reference sequence). The DNA for the CDR3 is TGTGCCTGGAGAGCAGCGAAGGGACACCTTGAAGCTTTCTTT. Translation: CAWRAAKGHLEAFF.

The rearrangement uses TRBV2 and TRBJ2-5; 7 bases agree with TRBD1. This CDR3 is 13 amino acids long. In germline, CDR1 is SNHLY, CDR2 FYNNEI. The V segment lost 7 bases and the J segment 4 bases; nucleotides outside the gene matches: 6. The DNA of the CDR3 is TGTGCCAGCAACCTAGGGGGCGTAGAGACCCAGTACTTC. Translating gives CASNLGGVETQYF.

This chain connects TRBV29-1 to TRBJ1-1; 8 bases map to TRBD1. The CDR3 is 11 residues long. Trimming cost V 7 bases and J 8 bases; bases outside gene matches: 6. The germline CDR1 and CDR2 sequences are SQVTM and ANQGSEA. CDR3 nucleotide sequence: TGCAGCGCCAACAGGGGGACAGAAGCTTTCTTT. Protein: CSANRGTEAFF.

The V and J genes are TRBV27 and TRBJ2-7, with a possible D match to TRBD1 (5 bases). The CDR3 extends over 14 amino acids. V lost 0 bases and J 2 bases, leaving 8 bases between the germline ends. Germline CDR1 MNHEY, CDR2 SMNVEV (reference sequence). The CDR3 nucleotides are TGTGCCAGCAGTTTATCAGGGGCCGCCTACGAGCAGTACTTC. Protein product: CASSLSGAAYEQYF.

This clone was detected once. Other DNA variants within this sample encode the same CDR3. The chain recombines TRBV28 with TRBJ1-2, with a tentative D call TRBD1 (6 bases). Germline CDR1 and CDR2: MDHEN and SYDVKM. The CDR3 has 12 amino acids. With 7 bases removed from V and 4 bases from J, the gap between germline ends came to 10 bases. The CDR3 is CASTTGIYGYTF. CDR3 sequence (DNA): TGTGCCAGCACAACAGGGATCTATGGCTACACCTTC.

This chain links TRBV6-5 with TRBJ2-1; D might be TRBD2 (5 bases). Germline assignment: CDR1 MNHEY and CDR2 SVGAGI. V lost 4 bases, J lost 7 bases, and 17 bases lay in between. The CDR3 covers 15 residues. The CDR3 region has the DNA TGTGCCAGCAGTTCCCCACTAGGATTACGAAATGAGCAGTTCTTC. Its protein product is CASSSPLGLRNEQFF.

The rearrangement links TRBV27 to TRBJ2-7; 7 bases fit TRBD2. The CDR3 covers 13 residues. J gave up 5 bases and V 1 base, and 2 bases lay outside the gene matches. CDR1 is MNHEY and CDR2 is SMNVEV in the germline V gene (reference sequence). This CDR3 reads CASSLLGGNEQYF. Written as DNA, the CDR3 is TGTGCCAGCAGTTTATTGGGGGGGAACGAGCAGTACTTC.

V and J are TRBV19 and TRBJ1-1; no firm D call. Trimming left V 8 bases short and J 3 bases short, with 10 bases between. The CDR3 has 12 residues. The germline V gene encodes CDR1 LNHDA and CDR2 SQIVND (reference sequence). In DNA form, the CDR3 reads TGTGCCAGTCGCCCCGGGGACACTGAAGCTTTCTTT. Protein product: CASRPGDTEAFF.

The CDR3 reads CASSATGGGTEAFF. CDR3 bases: TGTGCCAGCAGCGCCACAGGGGGCGGCACTGAAGCTTTCTTT. This chain connects TRBV11-2 to TRBJ1-1, with TRBD1 matching over 9 bases. The ends lost 5 bases at V and 4 bases at J; junction bases unmatched: 5. The length of the CDR3 is 14 residues. Germline loops: CDR1 SGHAT, CDR2 FQNNGV.

This clone has just one count. The V call is TRBV19, the J call TRBJ2-3; 8 positions match TRBD2. Trimming cost V 5 bases and J 1 base; bases outside gene matches: 5. CDR3 size: 15 residues. The germline V gene encodes CDR1 LNHDA and CDR2 SQIVND (reference sequence). CDR3 protein: CASSPTSVGTDTQYF. For the CDR3, the DNA is TGTGCCAGTAGTCCGACTAGCGTTGGCACAGATACGCAGTATTTT.

This clone has a single count. The genes are TRBV28 and TRBJ2-5; tentatively, D is TRBD2 (6 bases). Looked up from germline, CDR1 is MDHEN and CDR2 is SYDVKM. V lost 7 bases, J lost 3 bases, and 12 bases lay in between. The CDR3 runs to 13 residues. The CDR3 DNA sequence: TGTGCCAGCACGGGAGCGGGCAAAGAGACCCAGTACTTC. It translates to CASTGAGKETQYF. Full variable domain (outside the CDR3, taken from reference TRBV28 and TRBJ2-5): DVKVTQSSRYLVKRTGEKVFLECVQDMDHENMFWYRQDPGLGLRLIYFSYDVKMKEKGDIPEGYSVSREKKERFSLILESASTNQTSMYLCASTGAGKETQYFGPGTRLLVL.

There are a few counts of this clone. The chain uses TRBV20-1 and TRBJ2-1; TRBD1 is a possible D gene (6 bases). CDR3 length: 11 amino acids. Germline CDR1 is DFQATT and CDR2 is SNEGSKA (reference sequence). The CDR3 DNA is TGCATCACCATACAGGGAAATGAGCAGTTCTTC. Translation gives CITIQGNEQFF.

The rearrangement joins TRBV18 to TRBJ1-1, with 9 bases matching TRBD1. In germline, CDR1 is KGHSH, CDR2 LQKENI. V was pared by 4 bases and J by 0 bases, with 9 bases of the junction left unmatched. CDR3 length: 17 residues. CDR3 protein: CASSLGDRVLLNTEAFF. In nucleotides, the CDR3 is TGTGCCAGCTCACTAGGGGACAGGGTTCTGTTGAACACTGAAGCTTTCTTT.